The 26 T cell receptor beta chains reported below all come from one sample, sequenced in a study of blood T cell repertoires in COVID-19. Data came from immunoSEQ multiplex PCR; TCRdb stores just in-frame clones and leaves some out. The data contain fewer than 500,000 clones, about 90% of them singletons. Sequencing input: PBMCs or T cells enriched from blood (not recorded which). The receptors originated from a young man who had recovered from COVID-19.

V usage is TRBV7-2 and J usage is TRBJ2-4; no reliable D call. This CDR3 has 15 residues. Germline-derived CDR1 and CDR2 are SGHTA and FQGNSA. Between the trimmed V and J ends, which lost 8 bases and 6 bases, there was a span of 20 bases. The CDR3, as DNA: TGTGCCAGCGGTCAAGTCGCCGGCGGCGGAAACATTCAGTACTTC. Its protein product is CASGQVAGGGNIQYF.

This chain links TRBV27 with TRBJ1-5; 10 nucleotides line up with TRBD1. J lost 7 bases, V lost 5 bases, and 8 bases had no gene match. Germline lookup yields CDR1 MNHEY and CDR2 SMNVEV (reference sequence). This CDR3 is 15 amino acids long. The CDR3: CASSPSTGGWQPQHF. CDR3 coding DNA: TGTGCCAGCAGTCCATCGACAGGGGGCTGGCAGCCCCAGCATTTT.

This chain links TRBV7-9 with TRBJ1-6, with TRBD1 matching 7 bases. The CDR3 has 14 amino acids. Unmatched junction bases numbered 7, after V lost 3 bases and J lost 11 bases. From germline, CDR1 is SEHNR and CDR2 FQNEAQ (reference sequence). CDR3 sequence reads: CASSLGQTDTPLHF. The CDR3 bases are TGTGCCAGCAGCTTGGGACAGACGGATACACCCCTCCACTTT.

The chain has TRBV4-1 and TRBJ1-1; the D gene is possibly TRBD1 (5 bases). Germline values: CDR1 MGHRA, CDR2 YSYEKL. The germline V and J ends were trimmed by 0 bases and 5 bases, with 16 bases remaining between them. The CDR3 totals 16 residues. The CDR3 DNA is TGCGCCAGCAGCCAAGAAAAGATAGCGGGGCGGACTGAAGCTTTCTTT. Encoded protein: CASSQEKIAGRTEAFF.

This chain joins TRBV7-6 and TRBJ1-5, with D unclear. The CDR3 spans 14 residues. The V gene lost 5 bases and the J gene lost 2 bases, with 10 bases spanning the gap. Germline-derived CDR1 and CDR2 are SGHVS and FNYEAQ. The CDR3 loop is CASSPGRGNQPQHF. CDR3 in DNA: TGTGCCAGCAGCCCTGGGAGGGGCAATCAGCCCCAGCATTTT.

The gene calls are TRBV12-5 and TRBJ1-2, with D possibly TRBD1 on 6 matching bases. V lost 4 bases and J 8 bases, leaving 17 bases between the germline ends. The germline V gene has CDR1 LGHNT and CDR2 FRNRAP. The CDR3 extends over 14 amino acids. The CDR3 sequence: CASGWEGHLGGYTF. CDR3 nucleotides: TGTGCTAGTGGTTGGGAGGGACACTTAGGAGGCTACACCTTC.

The chain combines TRBV6-2 or TRBV6-3 with TRBJ1-2; D call uncertain. The length of the CDR3 is 12 residues. Germline values: CDR1 MNHEY, CDR2 SVGEGT. V lost 4 bases and J lost 4, with 7 bases in between. CDR3 amino acids: CASSLSFYGYTF. CDR3 nucleotide sequence: TGTGCCAGCAGTTTATCGTTCTATGGCTACACCTTC.

The rearrangement links TRBV19 to TRBJ2-1; D is unresolved. Trimming stripped 4 bases from V and 1 base from J, with 8 bases between. This CDR3 region has 14 residues. The germline V gene has CDR1 LNHDA and CDR2 SQIVND (reference sequence). The CDR3 loop reads CASSKSSSYNEQFF. As DNA, the CDR3 is TGTGCCAGTAGTAAATCTAGTTCCTACAATGAGCAGTTCTTC. The full variable domain, in which reference TRBV19 and TRBJ2-1 provide the parts outside the CDR3, is DGGITQSPKYLFRKEGQNVTLSCEQNLNHDAMYWYRQDPGQGLRLIYYSQIVNDFQKGDIAEGYSVSREKKESFPLTVTSAQKNPTAFYLCASSKSSSYNEQFFGPGTRLTVL.

The rearrangement uses TRBV2 and TRBJ1-2; the D gene is possibly TRBD1 (6 bases). This CDR3 has 13 residues. CDR1 and CDR2 (germline): SNHLY, FYNNEI. V dropped 8 bases and J dropped 6 bases, with 16 bases sitting between them. The CDR3 here is CASGVQGAHGYTF. Written as DNA, the CDR3 is TGTGCCAGCGGGGTACAGGGTGCTCATGGCTACACCTTC.

V gene TRBV29-1 combines with J gene TRBJ1-3; possible D gene TRBD1, 6 bases. The CDR3 extends over 14 amino acids. V was clipped by 3 bases and J by 1 base, with 10 bases between them. The V gene's germline CDR1 is SQVTM and CDR2 ANQGSEA. DNA of the CDR3: TGCAGCGTTGAGAGGGGGTCGTCTGGAAACACCATATATTTT. It encodes CSVERGSSGNTIYF.

The J gene is TRBJ1-2, the V gene TRBV27, with D possibly matching TRBD1 (5 bases). This CDR3 region has 12 residues. The V and J ends lost 3 bases and 8 bases respectively, with 10 bases between them. From germline, CDR1 is MNHEY and CDR2 SMNVEV (reference sequence). This CDR3 reads CASSFPGEGYTF. The CDR3 region has the DNA TGTGCCAGCAGTTTCCCGGGGGAGGGCTACACCTTC.

CDR3: CSVIRGVGGELFF. The CDR3 DNA reads as TGCAGCGTTATCAGGGGCGTGGGCGGGGAGCTGTTTTTT. This chain links TRBV29-1 with TRBJ2-2, with D maybe TRBD1 (6 bases). V lost 5 bases and J 7 bases, leaving 14 bases between the germline ends. The CDR3 consists of 13 residues. The germline V gene has CDR1 SQVTM and CDR2 ANQGSEA.

The J gene is TRBJ2-3, the V gene TRBV19; D uncertain. V gave up 5 bases and J gave up 5 bases, with 8 bases separating them. Germline lookup yields CDR1 LNHDA and CDR2 SQIVND (reference sequence). There are 12 residues in the CDR3. The CDR3 reads CASSPSQDTQYF. The CDR3 coding sequence is TGTGCCAGTAGTCCGAGCCAAGATACGCAGTATTTT.

A few counts support this clone. V gene TRBV19 combines with J gene TRBJ1-2, with 9 bases lining up with TRBD1. V lost 7 bases, J lost 3 bases, and 24 bases stayed unmatched. CDR1 is LNHDA and CDR2 is SQIVND in the germline V gene (reference sequence). CDR3 size: 20 residues. The CDR3 DNA reads as TGTGCCAGTACAAACAGGGGGCGCGGGGCTGATGTAACCATCTACTATGGCTACACCTTC. This translates into CASTNRGRGADVTIYYGYTF.

The chain couples TRBV5-4 to TRBJ1-6; no definite D call. CDR1 and CDR2 from the germline V gene are SGHNT and YYREEE (reference sequence). This CDR3 region has 13 residues. V gave up 9 bases and J gave up 5 bases, with 12 bases separating them. As DNA, the CDR3 is TGTGCCACCGGAGGGTTTAATAATTCACCCCTCCACTTT. It codes for CATGGFNNSPLHF.

The CDR3 reads CASSFLPESSYEQYF. The CDR3 DNA is TGTGCCAGCAGCTTTTTGCCCGAGAGCTCCTACGAGCAGTACTTC. V usage is TRBV11-2 and J usage is TRBJ2-7, with D unresolved. This CDR3 is 15 amino acids long. V was clipped by 3 bases and J by 0 bases, with 12 bases between them. Germline V CDR1 and CDR2: SGHAT, FQNNGV.

This sequence joins TRBV30 and TRBJ2-1, with TRBD2 identical over 10 bases. The ends lost 2 bases at V and 6 bases at J; junction bases unmatched: 7. Germline lookup yields CDR1 GTSNPN and CDR2 SVGIG (reference sequence). The CDR3 consists of 15 residues. CDR3 loop: CAWSFGLAGVNEQFF. The CDR3, as DNA: TGTGCCTGGAGTTTTGGGCTAGCGGGGGTCAATGAGCAGTTCTTC. Drawing the rest from reference TRBV30 and TRBJ2-1, the complete variable domain is SQTIHQWPATLVQPVGSPLSLECTVEGTSNPNLYWYRQAAGRGLQLLFYSVGIGQISSEVPQNLSASRPQDRQFILSSKKLLLSDSGFYLCAWSFGLAGVNEQFFGPGTRLTVL.

CDR3 bases: TGTGCCAGCAGGTCTGACAGGGTAGATCAGCCCCAGCATTTT. This encodes CASRSDRVDQPQHF. The chain joins TRBV5-5 to TRBJ1-5, with 7 bases matching TRBD1. The CDR3 has 14 residues. The trim removed 5 bases at V and 5 bases at J, leaving 7 bases unmatched. The germline CDR1 and CDR2 sequences are SGHKS and YYEKEE (reference sequence).

The chain employs TRBV7-2 and TRBJ1-2; a possible D gene is TRBD1 (5 bases). Between the trimmed V and J ends, which lost 5 bases and 8 bases, there was a span of 18 bases. CDR1 is SGHTA and CDR2 is FQGNSA in the germline V gene. The length of the CDR3 is 14 residues. The CDR3 region is CASSLDTAFGGYTF. CDR3 sequence (DNA): TGTGCCAGCAGCCTGGACACGGCGTTTGGAGGCTACACCTTC.

CDR3 DNA: TGTGCCAGCAGCCCCATGGACAGGGTGGGCGAGCAGTTCTTC. Translated, it gives CASSPMDRVGEQFF. The gene calls are TRBV7-2 and TRBJ2-1; 8 bases are a match to TRBD1. This CDR3 has 14 amino acids. CDR1 is SGHTA and CDR2 is FQGNSA in the germline V gene. V shed 5 bases and J 10 bases; nucleotides not matched to a gene: 10.

CDR3 sequence: CASKGGEFYGYTF. The CDR3 DNA reads TGTGCCAGCAAAGGGGGCGAATTCTATGGCTACACCTTC. J is TRBJ1-2 and V is TRBV6-7; 7 bases are a match to TRBD1. TRBV6-7 is noted as an ORF with a role that remains uncertain. CDR3 length equals 13 residues. The junction had 6 bases not matched to a gene; V was cut back by 7 bases and J by 4 bases.

This chain uses TRBV19 with TRBJ2-2; D is perhaps TRBD1 (6 bases). From germline, CDR1 is LNHDA and CDR2 SQIVND (reference sequence). This CDR3 is built from 16 residues. The ends were cut back, 6 bases at V and 6 bases at J, with 20 bases in the middle. The CDR3 here is CASSTPDLQGAGELFF. The CDR3 DNA follows: TGTGCCAGTAGCACACCCGACTTACAGGGCGCCGGGGAGCTGTTTTTT.

The CDR3 nucleotides are TGTGCCAGCAGCCAAGAAGGGGGACGGAAATTTAACTATGGCTACACCTTC. Translating gives CASSQEGGRKFNYGYTF. The chain carries TRBV3-1 (or the pseudogene TRBV3-2) and TRBJ1-2, with D possibly matching TRBD1 (6 bases). The CDR3 covers 17 residues. CDR1 and CDR2 (germline): LGHDT, YNNKEL (reference sequence). V was trimmed by 0 bases and J by 1 base, leaving 15 bases between them.

CDR3 DNA sequence: TGTGCCAGCAGTTACTCTACCAGCGTAGTCTATGGCTACACCTTC. Translating it yields CASSYSTSVVYGYTF. The chain is built from TRBV6-5 and TRBJ1-2, with D unresolved. From germline, CDR1 is MNHEY and CDR2 SVGAGI. The CDR3 runs 15 residues. V lost 0 bases and J 4 bases, leaving 12 bases between the germline ends.

The chain combines TRBV6-4 with TRBJ1-5; a weak D match, TRBD1 (5 bases). CDR3 size: 13 residues. Trimming shortened V by 3 bases and J by 7 bases, and 10 bases separated the two germline ends. The germline gives CDR1 MRHNA, CDR2 SNTAGT. In DNA form, the CDR3 reads TGTGCCAGCAGTGAGGGGGGGAGCCAGCCCCAGCATTTT. Its translation is CASSEGGSQPQHF.

V is TRBV7-8 and J is TRBJ2-1; 7 nucleotides line up with TRBD2. V shed 1 base and J 4 bases; nucleotides not matched to a gene: 4. Germline V gives CDR1 SGHVS, CDR2 FQNEAQ. The CDR3 runs to 15 residues. The CDR3 bases are TGTGCCAGCAGCTTAGTGGGGGGGGAATACAATGAGCAGTTCTTC. Its translation: CASSLVGGEYNEQFF.